The clone carrying this T cell receptor beta chain occurred a few times. A second about 7 to 11 cycle PCR used barcoded and J-beta primers. Each cDNA molecule carried a tag from a template-switch adaptor that contained 12 random nucleotides. Every sample gave at least 3 million paired-end reads containing CDR3. Via MiXCR, TCRdb re-called the 5' RACE reads, giving one row per CDR3 protein. The table records hundreds of thousands of distinct CDR3 sequences, approximately 40% of them present only once. There are 15 residues in the CDR3. Trimming took 4 bases from V and 0 from J, leaving 9 bases between them. CDR1 KGHDR and CDR2 SFDVKD come from the germline V gene. This entry belongs to a study of blood T cells in healthy people across ages. The authors isolated at least 6.5 million PBMCs per sample.

The chain combines TRBV24-1 with TRBJ2-1; no clear D. Sequenced sample: blood. The origin of this receptor is a man older than 75 in good health. CDR3 protein: CATSEGHSSYNEQFF. The CDR3 nucleotides read TGTGCCACCAGTGAAGGCCACAGCTCCTACAATGAGCAGTTCTTC.